The rows below give T cell receptor beta chains drawn from one sample of a study of beta chain features in type 1 diabetes. Assay used: immunoSEQ multiplex PCR; TCRdb lists only in-frame clones, some missing. This sample has about 930,000 clones, with 17% found just once. Sequenced sample: naive CD4+ T cells from blood. Receptor source: a woman aged 18 to 35 in good health. Both conserved end residues are part of each CDR3. D genes are given only for firm matches. A row's size may be missing; if present it is once, few, many or a size class.

CDR3nt: TGTGCCAGCAGTGATGCGGCACTCGAGCAGTACTTC; CDR3aa: CASSDAALEQYF; len: 12; j_gene: TRBJ2-7; abundance: few; v_gene: TRBV2; d_gene: NA
CDR3nt: TGTGCCAGCAGCCATGGAGACGGAGTCTATGGCTACACCTTC; CDR3aa: CASSHGDGVYGYTF; len: 14; j_gene: TRBJ1-2; abundance: NA; v_gene: TRBV4-2; d_gene: NA
CDR3nt: TGTGCCAGCAGCTTAGGTCTGCGCGGGGGAGAGACCCAGTACTTC; CDR3aa: CASSLGLRGGETQYF; len: 15; j_gene: TRBJ2-5; abundance: NA; v_gene: TRBV7-2; d_gene: TRBD2
CDR3nt: TGTGCCAGCAGCCCGCGAGCTAGCGGGAGGAGGGGGGAGCTGTTTTTT; CDR3aa: CASSPRASGRRGELFF; len: 16; j_gene: TRBJ2-2; abundance: few; v_gene: TRBV7-2; d_gene: TRBD2
CDR3nt: TGTGCCAGCTCAACGGGGACAGGTGGCAACTACGAGCAGTACTTC; CDR3aa: CASSTGTGGNYEQYF; len: 15; j_gene: TRBJ2-7; abundance: NA; v_gene: TRBV18; d_gene: TRBD1
CDR3nt: TGCGCCAGCAGCCAAGGGGGGGCGGGGAACACTGAAGCTTTCTTT; CDR3aa: CASSQGGAGNTEAFF; len: 15; j_gene: TRBJ1-1; abundance: few; v_gene: TRBV4-3; d_gene: NA
CDR3nt: TGCGCCAGCAGCCAGGGGACTAGCGGGAGGGGAGAGACCCAGTACTTC; CDR3aa: CASSQGTSGRGETQYF; len: 16; j_gene: TRBJ2-5; abundance: NA; v_gene: TRBV4-3; d_gene: TRBD2
CDR3nt: TGTGCCAGCAGTGAAGGTAGCAATCAGCCCCAGCATTTT; CDR3aa: CASSEGSNQPQHF; len: 13; j_gene: TRBJ1-5; abundance: few; v_gene: TRBV25-1; d_gene: NA
CDR3nt: TGTGCCAGCAGCTTAACGGGGACCTACATTGAGCAGTTCTTC; CDR3aa: CASSLTGTYIEQFF; len: 14; j_gene: TRBJ2-1; abundance: NA; v_gene: TRBV7-2; d_gene: NA
CDR3nt: TGCGCCAGCAGCCCCCCTTTTGGGACACAAGAGACCCAGTACTTC; CDR3aa: CASSPPFGTQETQYF; len: 15; j_gene: TRBJ2-5; abundance: NA; v_gene: TRBV5-1; d_gene: NA
CDR3nt: TGTGCCAGCAGCGTAGAGTCGGGGACAGGGTTTTCTGGGGCCAACGTCCTGACTTTC; CDR3aa: CASSVESGTGFSGANVLTF; len: 19; j_gene: TRBJ2-6; abundance: few; v_gene: TRBV9; d_gene: TRBD1
CDR3nt: TGTGCCAGCAGGCCCCTGCGGAACACTGAAGCTTTCTTT; CDR3aa: CASRPLRNTEAFF; len: 13; j_gene: TRBJ1-1; abundance: few; v_gene: TRBV6-1; d_gene: NA
CDR3nt: TGTGCCAGCAGCGACGAGACAGGGGGAGACCTTCGGGAGACCCAGTACTTC; CDR3aa: CASSDETGGDLRETQYF; len: 17; j_gene: TRBJ2-5; abundance: NA; v_gene: TRBV5-6; d_gene: TRBD1
CDR3nt: TGTGCCAGCAGCTTACTGGGGTTCACAGATACGCAGTATTTT; CDR3aa: CASSLLGFTDTQYF; len: 14; j_gene: TRBJ2-3; abundance: NA; v_gene: TRBV7-2; d_gene: NA
CDR3nt: TGCGCCAGCAGCCAAGATCCCCCGACCGCGGGACTAGCGGAGACCCAGTACGAGCAGTACTTC; CDR3aa: CASSQDPPTAGLAETQYEQYF; len: 21; j_gene: TRBJ2-7; abundance: NA; v_gene: TRBV4-1; d_gene: TRBD2
CDR3nt: TGTGCCAGCAGCCAAGGCGCGGGACAGGGTTCCTACAATGAGCAGTTCTTC; CDR3aa: CASSQGAGQGSYNEQFF; len: 17; j_gene: TRBJ2-1; abundance: few; v_gene: TRBV4-2; d_gene: TRBD1
CDR3nt: TGTGCCAGCAGTTACGCCAGGGGAAGGTCCTACGAGCAGTACTTC; CDR3aa: CASSYARGRSYEQYF; len: 15; j_gene: TRBJ2-7; abundance: NA; v_gene: TRBV6-5; d_gene: NA
CDR3nt: TGTGCCAGCTTACAGGCCGGGGAGCTGTTTTTT; CDR3aa: CASLQAGELFF; len: 11; j_gene: TRBJ2-2; abundance: NA; v_gene: TRBV2; d_gene: NA
CDR3nt: TGTGCCAGCTCACACGACAGGTCCTCCTACGAGCAGTACTTC; CDR3aa: CASSHDRSSYEQYF; len: 14; j_gene: TRBJ2-7; abundance: NA; v_gene: TRBV18; d_gene: NA
CDR3nt: TGTGCCAGCAGCTTTAGCGGGAGTAATGAGCAGTTCTTC; CDR3aa: CASSFSGSNEQFF; len: 13; j_gene: TRBJ2-1; abundance: NA; v_gene: TRBV11-2; d_gene: TRBD2
CDR3nt: TGTGCCAGCAGCGTGGCTCCGGGACTAGCGGGAGTTGATGAGCAGTTCTTC; CDR3aa: CASSVAPGLAGVDEQFF; len: 17; j_gene: TRBJ2-1; abundance: NA; v_gene: TRBV9; d_gene: TRBD2
CDR3nt: TGTGCCAGCAGCGACGGGACCCAGTACTTC; CDR3aa: CASSDGTQYF; len: 10; j_gene: TRBJ2-5; abundance: NA; v_gene: TRBV6-6; d_gene: NA
CDR3nt: TGTGCCAGTAGATTAGCAGGGAGCTATGGCTACACCTTC; CDR3aa: CASRLAGSYGYTF; len: 13; j_gene: TRBJ1-2; abundance: NA; v_gene: TRBV19; d_gene: NA
CDR3nt: TGTGCCAGCAGCTCGGCCCCAGGGGGGGAGACCCAGTACTTC; CDR3aa: CASSSAPGGETQYF; len: 14; j_gene: TRBJ2-5; abundance: once; v_gene: TRBV5-4; d_gene: NA
CDR3nt: TGTGCCAGCAGACAGACAGACTCTGGGGCCAACGTCCTGACTTTC; CDR3aa: CASRQTDSGANVLTF; len: 15; j_gene: TRBJ2-6; abundance: few; v_gene: TRBV7-2; d_gene: NA
CDR3nt: TGTGCCAGCAGCCCTCGAGGAGGTTTGTCTGGAAACACCATATATTTT; CDR3aa: CASSPRGGLSGNTIYF; len: 16; j_gene: TRBJ1-3; abundance: few; v_gene: TRBV5-4; d_gene: NA
CDR3nt: TGTGCCACCAGCAGAGGGGTGACTAGCGGGAGTAGGGATGAGCAGTTCTTC; CDR3aa: CATSRGVTSGSRDEQFF; len: 17; j_gene: TRBJ2-1; abundance: few; v_gene: TRBV15; d_gene: TRBD2
CDR3nt: TGTGCCAGTGGGACTAGCGGGAGCGGATTGAAGCAGTACTTC; CDR3aa: CASGTSGSGLKQYF; len: 14; j_gene: TRBJ2-7; abundance: NA; v_gene: TRBV28; d_gene: TRBD2
CDR3nt: TGTGCCACCAGCAGAGAGGGGGCGGGAGGGGAGACCCAGTACTTC; CDR3aa: CATSREGAGGETQYF; len: 15; j_gene: TRBJ2-5; abundance: few; v_gene: TRBV15; d_gene: TRBD2
CDR3nt: TGTGCCAGCAGCCCCAGGACTGGGGCCAACGTCCTGACTTTC; CDR3aa: CASSPRTGANVLTF; len: 14; j_gene: TRBJ2-6; abundance: few; v_gene: TRBV9; d_gene: NA
CDR3nt: TGCAGCGTCGTGCGACAGGGGGTGAACATTCAGTACTTC; CDR3aa: CSVVRQGVNIQYF; len: 13; j_gene: TRBJ2-4; abundance: few; v_gene: TRBV29-1; d_gene: TRBD1
CDR3nt: TGTGCCAGCAGGTCCTACAGCAACACCGGGGAGCTGTTTTTT; CDR3aa: CASRSYSNTGELFF; len: 14; j_gene: TRBJ2-2; abundance: NA; v_gene: TRBV6-5; d_gene: NA
CDR3nt: TGCGCCAGCAGCTTGGGAACGGACAATGAGCAGTTCTTC; CDR3aa: CASSLGTDNEQFF; len: 13; j_gene: TRBJ2-1; abundance: NA; v_gene: TRBV5-1; d_gene: NA
CDR3nt: TGTGCCAGCAGCCCCTCTAATGCAAGCTACTACGAGCAGTACTTC; CDR3aa: CASSPSNASYYEQYF; len: 15; j_gene: TRBJ2-7; abundance: few; v_gene: TRBV7-9; d_gene: NA
CDR3nt: TGTGCCAGCAGCCCACGGGGTGGAGGGCCCTACGAGCAGTACTTC; CDR3aa: CASSPRGGGPYEQYF; len: 15; j_gene: TRBJ2-7; abundance: few; v_gene: TRBV7-3; d_gene: NA
CDR3nt: TGCGCCAGCAGGCCAGGAGTTTACACGAACACCGGGGAGCTGTTTTTT; CDR3aa: CASRPGVYTNTGELFF; len: 16; j_gene: TRBJ2-2; abundance: NA; v_gene: TRBV23-1; d_gene: NA
CDR3nt: TGCGCCAGCAGCCAACCGACCGGAAAACTGTTTTTT; CDR3aa: CASSQPTGKLFF; len: 12; j_gene: TRBJ1-4; abundance: many; v_gene: TRBV4-3; d_gene: NA
CDR3nt: TGTGCCAGCAGCTTGGGACTAGCTAACAATGAGCAGTTCTTC; CDR3aa: CASSLGLANNEQFF; len: 14; j_gene: TRBJ2-1; abundance: NA; v_gene: TRBV11-2; d_gene: TRBD2
CDR3nt: TGTGCCAGCTCACCACAGAGTGGGATAGAGAGGGTAAGCGAGCAGTACTTC; CDR3aa: CASSPQSGIERVSEQYF; len: 17; j_gene: TRBJ2-7; abundance: NA; v_gene: TRBV18; d_gene: NA
CDR3nt: TGTGCCAGCAGCCCACAAAAGGGCTCCTACGAGCAGTACTTC; CDR3aa: CASSPQKGSYEQYF; len: 14; j_gene: TRBJ2-7; abundance: NA; v_gene: TRBV7-2; d_gene: NA
CDR3nt: TGTGCCAGCAGTGAAATGGGACAGGGCTACGAGACCCAGTACTTC; CDR3aa: CASSEMGQGYETQYF; len: 15; j_gene: TRBJ2-5; abundance: few; v_gene: TRBV6-1; d_gene: TRBD1
CDR3nt: TGTGCCAGCAGCTTAGCGGGACAGCAAGAGACCCAGTACTTC; CDR3aa: CASSLAGQQETQYF; len: 14; j_gene: TRBJ2-5; abundance: NA; v_gene: TRBV7-2; d_gene: TRBD1
CDR3nt: TGTGCCAGCAGCTTAAGTACGGATTACAATGAGCAGTTCTTC; CDR3aa: CASSLSTDYNEQFF; len: 14; j_gene: TRBJ2-1; abundance: NA; v_gene: TRBV7-3; d_gene: NA
CDR3nt: TGTGCCAGCAGACGGGACTTAAAACAAGAGACCCAGTACTTC; CDR3aa: CASRRDLKQETQYF; len: 14; j_gene: TRBJ2-5; abundance: NA; v_gene: TRBV5-4; d_gene: NA
CDR3nt: TGTGCCAGCGGGAATTTGGTACCCGGGGAGCTGTTTTTT; CDR3aa: CASGNLVPGELFF; len: 13; j_gene: TRBJ2-2; abundance: NA; v_gene: TRBV5-4; d_gene: NA
CDR3nt: TGTGCCACCAGCAGAGATTTAATTGTGCGGGAGCCTATACATGAGCAGTTCTTC; CDR3aa: CATSRDLIVREPIHEQFF; len: 18; j_gene: TRBJ2-1; abundance: NA; v_gene: TRBV15; d_gene: TRBD2
CDR3nt: TGTGCCAGCAGCGTAGAGAAGAGCACAGATACGCAGTATTTT; CDR3aa: CASSVEKSTDTQYF; len: 14; j_gene: TRBJ2-3; abundance: few; v_gene: TRBV9; d_gene: NA
CDR3nt: TGTGCCAGCAGCTTGTTCGGATACAATGAGCAGTTCTTC; CDR3aa: CASSLFGYNEQFF; len: 13; j_gene: TRBJ2-1; abundance: few; v_gene: TRBV7-2; d_gene: NA